Below are 2 T cell receptor beta chains sequenced from a single sample in a study of T cells after yellow fever vaccination. TCRdb fed the 5' RACE reads into MiXCR, producing one record per CDR3 protein. The repertoire includes roughly 330,000 distinct CDR3 sequences, about 6.9% of them detected once, and 15% to 20% sits in the top ten. The sample in question was PBMCs, obtained more than 40 days after the first yellow fever vaccination. The receptors shown here come from a young man who received the YFV17D yellow fever vaccine.

The table lists this clonotype with a few counts. The chain recombines TRBV7-3 with TRBJ2-1, with TRBD1 identical over 7 bases. J lost 8 bases, V lost 5 bases, and 6 bases had no gene match. Looked up from germline, CDR1 is SGHTA and CDR2 is FQGTGA. The CDR3 is 13 amino acids. CDR3 in amino acids: CASSTRQGYEQFF. The CDR3, as DNA: TGTGCCAGCAGCACGAGACAGGGCTATGAGCAGTTCTTC.

This chain connects TRBV7-8 to TRBJ1-2; D not certain. V was trimmed by 5 bases and J by 1 base, leaving 23 bases between them. This CDR3 is 18 amino acids long. Germline V gene sequence: CDR1 SGHVS, CDR2 FQNEAQ. Here the CDR3 DNA reads TGTGCCAGCAGCCCTTTTAGATCGACATATTCAATTAACTATGGCTACACCTTC. Protein: CASSPFRSTYSINYGYTF. Complete variable domain (other parts from reference TRBV7-8 and TRBJ1-2): GAGVSQSPRYKVAKRGQDVALRCDPISGHVSLFWYQQALGQGPEFLTYFQNEAQLDKSGLPSDRFFAERPEGSVSTLKIQRTQQEDSAVYLCASSPFRSTYSINYGYTFGSGTRLTVV.